These 32 T cell receptor beta chains share one sample of origin, sequenced in a study of blood T cell repertoires in COVID-19. The data were produced by immunoSEQ multiplex PCR, yet TCRdb's version contains in-frame clones alone and is incomplete. This repertoire shows approximately 170,000 clones, approximately 85% found once; its top ten account for less than 8%. The material sequenced was peripheral blood. These receptors were obtained from a man older than 75 with COVID-19, enrolled during active disease.

This CDR3 is CASSPQRTGGYTF. The CDR3 region has the DNA TGTGCCAGTTCCCCCCAGAGGACTGGTGGCTACACCTTC. This chain connects TRBV6-5 to TRBJ1-2; D unclear. V dropped 9 bases and J dropped 7 bases, with 18 bases sitting between them. Germline assignment: CDR1 MNHEY and CDR2 SVGAGI. This CDR3 contains 13 residues.

V and J are TRBV5-1 and TRBJ1-3; possible D gene TRBD1, 6 bases. V was cut by 1 base and J by 3 bases, with 11 bases left in between. The germline CDR1 and CDR2 sequences are SGHRS and YFSETQ. The CDR3 covers 15 residues. The CDR3: CASSLQQGNGNTIYF. The CDR3 nucleotides read TGCGCCAGCAGCTTGCAACAGGGAAATGGAAACACCATATATTTT. Using reference TRBV5-1 and TRBJ1-3 for the parts outside the CDR3, the full variable domain is KAGVTQTPRYLIKTRGQQVTLSCSPISGHRSVSWYQQTPGQGLQFLFEYFSETQRNKGNFPGRFSGRQFSNSRSEMNVSTLELGDSALYLCASSLQQGNGNTIYFGEGSWLTVV.

The V call is TRBV6-2 or TRBV6-3, the J call TRBJ1-1, with unresolved D. CDR1 is MNHEY and CDR2 is SVGEGT in the germline V gene. This CDR3 spans 19 amino acids. With 0 bases removed from V and 1 base from J, the gap between germline ends came to 21 bases. CDR3 amino acids: CASSYSLFRLSRGNTEAFF. CDR3 DNA sequence: TGTGCCAGCAGTTACTCGCTATTTAGGTTATCTCGCGGGAACACTGAAGCTTTCTTT.

The chain joins TRBV29-1 to TRBJ1-5, with TRBD1 identical over 8 bases. The CDR3 length is 17 residues. V lost 4 bases to trimming and J lost 3 bases; unmatched junction nucleotides: 14. Germline V gene lookup returns CDR1 SQVTM and CDR2 ANQGSEA. The CDR3 sequence: CSVVGQGAGGPNQPQHF. CDR3 DNA sequence: TGCAGCGTTGTGGGGCAGGGGGCAGGGGGACCCAATCAGCCCCAGCATTTT.

The chain employs TRBV24-1 and TRBJ2-7; a possible D gene is TRBD2 (6 bases). This CDR3 is built from 13 residues. Germline V lookup: CDR1 KGHDR, CDR2 SFDVKD. The CDR3 bases are TGTGGGACGCGGGGAGTTGTGCCCTACGAGCAGTACTTC. Translating gives CGTRGVVPYEQYF.

The gene calls are TRBV11-2 and TRBJ2-7; D possibly corresponds to TRBD2 (6 bases). V was cut by 3 bases and J by 4 bases, with 13 bases left in between. Looked up from germline, CDR1 is SGHAT and CDR2 is FQNNGV. CDR3 length: 14 residues. The CDR3 sequence: CASSLSSGGYEQYF. CDR3 in DNA: TGTGCCAGCAGCTTGAGTTCCGGGGGTTACGAGCAGTACTTC.

In nucleotides, the CDR3 is TGCGCCAGCAGAACAGGGAACTATGGCTACACCTTC. Translated, it gives CASRTGNYGYTF. V usage is TRBV5-1 and J usage is TRBJ1-2, with a possible D match to TRBD1 (6 bases). Trimming pared 5 bases from V and 2 bases from J, leaving 7 bases between. The CDR3 runs to 12 residues. CDR1 is SGHRS, CDR2 YFSETQ, per germline.

The V and J genes are TRBV6-2 or TRBV6-3 and TRBJ2-7, with 7 bases identical to TRBD1. The germline V gene encodes CDR1 MNHEY and CDR2 SVGEGT. The CDR3 runs to 15 residues. Trimming took 5 bases from V and 0 from J; bases not matched to a gene: 7. DNA for the CDR3: TGTGCCAGCAGTCCCGGGACAGTAAGCTCCTACGAGCAGTACTTC. Protein product: CASSPGTVSSYEQYF.

This chain joins TRBV11-2 and TRBJ1-2; TRBD1 might be the D (5 bases). The CDR3 loop spans 14 amino acids. Looked up from germline, CDR1 is SGHAT and CDR2 is FQNNGV. Trimming cost V 4 bases and J 8 bases, with 17 bases left between them. The CDR3 sequence is CASSSQGSVGGYTF. As DNA, the CDR3 is TGTGCCAGCAGCTCGCAGGGCAGTGTGGGGGGCTACACCTTC.

The chain employs TRBV4-1 and TRBJ1-5; 8 positions agree with TRBD1. The V segment lost 0 bases and the J segment 0 bases; nucleotides outside the gene matches: 7. The germline CDR1 and CDR2 sequences are MGHRA and YSYEKL. CDR3 length equals 18 residues. CDR3 coding DNA: TGCGCCAGCAGCCAAGATTGGCAGGGGGCGTATAGCAATCAGCCCCAGCATTTT. Translated, it gives CASSQDWQGAYSNQPQHF.

V and J are TRBV5-1 and TRBJ2-5, with TRBD2 identical over 10 bases. CDR3 size: 16 residues. Germline CDR1 and CDR2: SGHRS and YFSETQ. The V segment lost 0 bases and the J segment 4 bases; nucleotides outside the gene matches: 6. The chain's CDR3 is CASSLGGTSARETQYF. CDR3 DNA sequence: TGCGCCAGCAGCTTGGGGGGGACTAGCGCTCGAGAGACCCAGTACTTC.

This sequence joins TRBV14 and TRBJ2-1; D possibly corresponds to TRBD2 (5 bases). The CDR3 sequence is 14 residues long. Trimming shortened V by 0 bases and J by 10 bases, and 13 bases separated the two germline ends. In germline, CDR1 is SGHDN, CDR2 FVKESK. The CDR3 nucleotides are TGTGCCAGCAGCCAAGATTTAGGCAGCGGAGAGCAGTTCTTC. Its translation: CASSQDLGSGEQFF.

The J gene is TRBJ2-5, the V gene TRBV6-1; 14 bases line up with TRBD2. CDR3 length: 18 residues. V lost 0 bases, J lost 4 bases, and 7 bases stayed unmatched. Germline CDR1 and CDR2: MNHNS and SASEGT. The CDR3 DNA sequence: TGTGCCAGCAGTGAAGCCCATGGACTAGCGGGGGGTGGAGAGACCCAGTACTTC. The encoded protein is CASSEAHGLAGGGETQYF.

The chain combines TRBV3-1 (or the pseudogene TRBV3-2) with TRBJ2-2; 7 bases line up with TRBD1. The germline V gene has CDR1 LGHDT and CDR2 YNNKEL (reference sequence). This CDR3 spans 15 amino acids. Germline trimming cut 0 bases from V and 7 bases from J; bases unmatched to any gene: 5. The CDR3 protein is CASSQDGTVGGELFF. The DNA of the CDR3 is TGTGCCAGCAGCCAAGACGGGACAGTCGGCGGGGAGCTGTTTTTT.

The CDR3: CASSPTNQPQHF. The DNA of the CDR3 is TGTGCCAGCTCTCCAACTAATCAGCCCCAGCATTTT. V gene TRBV6-5 combines with J gene TRBJ1-5; D unresolved. V was shortened by 8 bases and J by 4 bases, with 9 bases between the two germline ends. CDR3 length: 12 residues. Germline assignment: CDR1 MNHEY and CDR2 SVGAGI.

The chain has TRBV5-1 and TRBJ2-4; 9 nucleotides match TRBD1. Germline V gene sequence: CDR1 SGHRS, CDR2 YFSETQ. The CDR3 covers 14 residues. Losses at the gene ends were 0 bases for V and 8 bases for J; bases not matched to a gene: 3. CDR3 sequence: CASSLEGQGYIQYF. The CDR3, as DNA: TGCGCCAGCAGCTTGGAAGGACAGGGGTACATTCAGTACTTC. Full variable domain (remainder filled in from reference TRBV5-1 and TRBJ2-4): KAGVTQTPRYLIKTRGQQVTLSCSPISGHRSVSWYQQTPGQGLQFLFEYFSETQRNKGNFPGRFSGRQFSNSRSEMNVSTLELGDSALYLCASSLEGQGYIQYFGAGTRLSVL.

The J gene is TRBJ2-3, the V gene TRBV7-2; TRBD2 matches at 12 bases. The CDR3 consists of 15 residues. From germline, CDR1 is SGHTA and CDR2 FQGNSA. V lost 4 bases, J lost 8 bases, and 7 bases stayed unmatched. This chain's CDR3 is CASSSTSGGGGTQYF. In DNA form, the CDR3 reads TGTGCCAGCAGCTCGACTAGCGGGGGCGGAGGTACGCAGTATTTT.

CDR3 region: CASSRGQAFYSNQPQHF. CDR3 DNA sequence: TGTGCCAGCAGCCGTGGTCAGGCTTTCTATAGCAATCAGCCCCAGCATTTT. The chain joins TRBV5-8 to TRBJ1-5, with D unresolved. From germline, CDR1 is SGHTS and CDR2 YDEGEE. Trimming took 4 bases from V and 0 from J, leaving 17 bases between them. The CDR3 has 17 residues.

This chain uses TRBV10-3 with TRBJ2-2; TRBD1 agrees at 7 bases. The CDR3 runs 14 residues. The trim removed 2 bases at V and 6 bases at J, leaving 3 bases unmatched. Germline assignment: CDR1 ENHRY and CDR2 SYGVKD. CDR3 amino acids: CAISETGDPGELFF. The CDR3 bases are TGTGCCATCAGTGAGACAGGGGATCCCGGGGAGCTGTTTTTT.

The chain joins TRBV12-2 to TRBJ2-3; TRBD1 is the table's D call and was not checked against the DNA. TRBV12-2 constitutes a pseudogene. This CDR3 has 18 amino acids. CDR3 nucleotides: TGTGCAAGTCGCTTAGGGACAGAAAAACCTTCTAGCACAGATACGCAGTATTTT. Its protein product is CASRLGTEKPSSTDTQYF.

The V call is TRBV12-5, the J call TRBJ2-2; no clear D gene. Trimming shortened V by 2 bases and J by 2 bases, and 12 bases separated the two germline ends. There are 16 residues in the CDR3. The germline CDR1 and CDR2 sequences are LGHNT and FRNRAP. The CDR3 protein is CASGLPSAGNTGELFF. In DNA, the CDR3 is TGTGCTAGTGGTTTGCCTAGTGCCGGTAACACCGGGGAGCTGTTTTTT.

The chain is built from TRBV6-1 and TRBJ1-2, with D maybe TRBD1 (6 bases). V was pared by 2 bases and J by 5 bases, with 9 bases between. Germline CDR1 reads MNHNS; CDR2 reads SASEGT. The CDR3 loop spans 13 amino acids. CDR3 DNA: TGTGCCAGCAGTGAACAAACAGGGTATGGCTACACCTTC. Translation gives CASSEQTGYGYTF.

This chain's CDR3 is CASSYSLGLAGGNEQFF. CDR3 nucleotides: TGTGCCAGCAGTTACTCGTTAGGCCTAGCCGGGGGCAATGAGCAGTTCTTC. V and J are TRBV6-2 or TRBV6-3 and TRBJ2-1; D perhaps matches TRBD2 (6 bases). Germline loops: CDR1 MNHEY, CDR2 SVGEGT. Trimming shortened V by 0 bases and J by 6 bases, and 18 bases separated the two germline ends. The CDR3 has 17 residues.

The chain uses TRBV5-4 and TRBJ1-1; 9 bases fit TRBD1. In germline, CDR1 is SGHNT, CDR2 YYREEE (reference sequence). V shed 4 bases, J shed 4 bases, and the junction held 8 bases outside the gene matches. The CDR3 runs to 15 residues. CDR3 nucleotide sequence: TGTGCCAGCAGCAGGAACAACAGGGGGCGCACTGAAGCTTTCTTT. Its translation: CASSRNNRGRTEAFF.

The rearrangement links TRBV6-2 or TRBV6-3 to TRBJ2-7; no definite D call. The CDR3 has 13 amino acids. Trimming took 3 bases from V and 7 from J, leaving 13 bases between them. Germline V CDR1 and CDR2: MNHEY, SVGEGT. This chain's CDR3 is CASSYVPPSEQYF. In DNA form, the CDR3 reads TGTGCCAGCAGTTATGTCCCGCCGAGTGAGCAGTACTTC.

The rearrangement joins TRBV20-1 to TRBJ2-7; the D is unclear. Germline V gene data show CDR1 as DFQATT and CDR2 as SNEGSKA (reference sequence). The V end was cut by 3 bases, the J end by 4 bases, with 10 bases between. The length of the CDR3 is 12 residues. DNA of the CDR3: TGCAGTGCTAGTCGAATCAGTTACGAGCAGTACTTC. Protein product: CSASRISYEQYF.

The chain employs TRBV19 and TRBJ1-1; possible D gene TRBD1, 6 bases. Germline CDR1 LNHDA, CDR2 SQIVND (reference sequence). With 3 bases removed from V and 5 bases from J, the gap between germline ends came to 13 bases. The length of the CDR3 is 14 residues. The DNA for the CDR3 is TGTGCCAGTAGTATCAGCCAGGGGTGGACTGAAGCTTTCTTT. Its protein is CASSISQGWTEAFF.

This rearrangement joins TRBV5-4 to TRBJ2-5; TRBD2 agrees at 8 bases. This CDR3 comprises 14 residues. Germline V CDR1 and CDR2: SGHNT, YYREEE (reference sequence). V lost 1 base to trimming and J lost 4 bases; unmatched junction nucleotides: 3. DNA of the CDR3: TGTGCCAGCAGCTTGAAACTAGCGGTAGAGACCCAGTACTTC. Residues: CASSLKLAVETQYF.

V usage is TRBV3-1 (or the pseudogene TRBV3-2) and J usage is TRBJ2-2; 11 bases are a match to TRBD2. Germline V gene sequence: CDR1 LGHDT, CDR2 YNNKEL (reference sequence). J was trimmed by 5 bases and V by 3 bases; bases with no gene match: 8. The CDR3 runs to 17 residues. CDR3 loop: CASSHTSGGIWTGELFF. The CDR3 DNA follows: TGTGCCAGCAGCCACACTAGCGGGGGAATCTGGACCGGGGAGCTGTTTTTT.

The chain carries TRBV10-3 and TRBJ1-2; unclear D gene. Trimming cost V 2 bases and J 2 bases, with 6 bases left between them. CDR3 length: 13 residues. Germline V lookup: CDR1 ENHRY, CDR2 SYGVKD. As DNA, the CDR3 is TGTGCCATCAGTGAGGGGCAGAACTATGGCTACACCTTC. This gives the protein CAISEGQNYGYTF.

This chain's CDR3 is CASSQDTAGDTQYF. In nucleotides, the CDR3 is TGTGCCAGCAGCCAAGATACGGCAGGGGATACGCAGTATTTT. This chain joins TRBV4-2 and TRBJ2-3, with D perhaps matching TRBD1 (5 bases). Trimming removed 0 bases at V and 6 bases at J, with 10 bases between. The CDR3 runs 14 residues. Per germline, CDR1 LGHNA and CDR2 YNFKEQ.

This sequence joins TRBV10-3 and TRBJ1-3; D might be TRBD1 (6 bases). The CDR3 is 15 amino acids. CDR1 and CDR2 from the germline V gene are ENHRY and SYGVKD. V lost 3 bases and J 2 bases, leaving 11 bases between the germline ends. The CDR3 spells CAISEQGIPGNTIYF. The CDR3 region has the DNA TGTGCCATCAGTGAACAGGGTATCCCTGGAAACACCATATATTTT.